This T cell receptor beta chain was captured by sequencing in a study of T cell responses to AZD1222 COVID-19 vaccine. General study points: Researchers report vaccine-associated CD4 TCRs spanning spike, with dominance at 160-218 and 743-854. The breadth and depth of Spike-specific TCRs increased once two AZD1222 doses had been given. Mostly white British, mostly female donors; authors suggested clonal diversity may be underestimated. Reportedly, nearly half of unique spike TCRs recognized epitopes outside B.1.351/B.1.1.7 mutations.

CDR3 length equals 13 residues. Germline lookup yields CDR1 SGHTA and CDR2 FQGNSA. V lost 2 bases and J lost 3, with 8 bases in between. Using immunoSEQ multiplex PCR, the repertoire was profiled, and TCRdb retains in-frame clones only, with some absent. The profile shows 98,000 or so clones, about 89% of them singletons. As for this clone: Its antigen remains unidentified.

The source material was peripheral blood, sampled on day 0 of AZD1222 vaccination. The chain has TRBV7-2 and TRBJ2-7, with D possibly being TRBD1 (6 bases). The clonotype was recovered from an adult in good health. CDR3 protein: CASSLTGLYEQYF. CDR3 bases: TGTGCCAGCAGCTTAACAGGGCTCTACGAGCAGTACTTC.